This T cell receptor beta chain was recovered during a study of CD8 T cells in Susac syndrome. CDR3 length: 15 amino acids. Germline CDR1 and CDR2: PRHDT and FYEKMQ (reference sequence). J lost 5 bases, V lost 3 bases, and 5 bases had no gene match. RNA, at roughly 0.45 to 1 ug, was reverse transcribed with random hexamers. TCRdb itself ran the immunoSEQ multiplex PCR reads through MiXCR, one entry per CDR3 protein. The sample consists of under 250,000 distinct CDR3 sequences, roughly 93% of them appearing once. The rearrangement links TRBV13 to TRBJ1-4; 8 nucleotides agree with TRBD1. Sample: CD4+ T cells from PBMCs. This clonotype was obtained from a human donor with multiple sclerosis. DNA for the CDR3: TGTGCCAGCAGCTTGTTATCAGGGGGCAATGAAAAACTGTTTTTT. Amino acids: CASSLLSGGNEKLFF.